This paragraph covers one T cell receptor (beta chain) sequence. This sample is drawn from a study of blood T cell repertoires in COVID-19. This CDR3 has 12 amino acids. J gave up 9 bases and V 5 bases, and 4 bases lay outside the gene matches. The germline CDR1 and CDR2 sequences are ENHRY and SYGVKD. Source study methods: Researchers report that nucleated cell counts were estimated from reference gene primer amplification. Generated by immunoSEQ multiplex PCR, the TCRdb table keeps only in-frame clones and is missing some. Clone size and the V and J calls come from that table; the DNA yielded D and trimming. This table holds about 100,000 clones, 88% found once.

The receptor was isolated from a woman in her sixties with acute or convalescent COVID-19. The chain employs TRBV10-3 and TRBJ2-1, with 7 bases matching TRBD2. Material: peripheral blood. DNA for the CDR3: TGTGCCATCAGTCCACAGCGGGGTGAGCAGTTCTTC. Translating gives CAISPQRGEQFF.